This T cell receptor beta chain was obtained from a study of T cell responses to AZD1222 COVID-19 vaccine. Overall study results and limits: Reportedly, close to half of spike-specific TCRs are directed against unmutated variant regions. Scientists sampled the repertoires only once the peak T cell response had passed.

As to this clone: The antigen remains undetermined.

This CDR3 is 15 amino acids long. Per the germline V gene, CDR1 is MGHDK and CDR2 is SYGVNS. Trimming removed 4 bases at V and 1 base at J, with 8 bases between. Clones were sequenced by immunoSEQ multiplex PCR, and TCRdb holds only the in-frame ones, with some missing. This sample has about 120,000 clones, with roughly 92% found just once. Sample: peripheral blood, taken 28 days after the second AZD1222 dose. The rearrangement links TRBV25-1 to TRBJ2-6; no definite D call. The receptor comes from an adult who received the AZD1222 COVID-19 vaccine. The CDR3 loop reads CASSGGGSGANVLTF. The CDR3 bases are TGTGCCAGCAGTGGGGGTGGTTCTGGGGCCAACGTCCTGACTTTC.